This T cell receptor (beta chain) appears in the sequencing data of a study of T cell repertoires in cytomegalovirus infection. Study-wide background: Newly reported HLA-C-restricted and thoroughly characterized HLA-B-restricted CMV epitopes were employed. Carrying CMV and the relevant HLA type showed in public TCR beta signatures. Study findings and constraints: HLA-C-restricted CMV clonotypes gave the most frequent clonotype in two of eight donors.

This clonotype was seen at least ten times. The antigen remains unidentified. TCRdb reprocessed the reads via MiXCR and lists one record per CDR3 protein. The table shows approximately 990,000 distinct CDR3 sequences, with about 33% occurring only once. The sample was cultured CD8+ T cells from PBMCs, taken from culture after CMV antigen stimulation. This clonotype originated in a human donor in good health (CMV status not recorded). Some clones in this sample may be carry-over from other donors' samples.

CDR3 DNA: TGTGCCAGCAGCTCCACAGGGTACTACGAGCAGTACGTC. Amino acids: CASSSTGYYEQYV. The J gene is TRBJ2-7, the V gene TRBV7-9, with D perhaps matching TRBD1 (6 bases). The germline V gene encodes CDR1 SEHNR and CDR2 FQNEAQ (reference sequence). This CDR3 has 13 residues. The ends were cut back, 4 bases at V and 3 bases at J, with 10 bases in the middle.